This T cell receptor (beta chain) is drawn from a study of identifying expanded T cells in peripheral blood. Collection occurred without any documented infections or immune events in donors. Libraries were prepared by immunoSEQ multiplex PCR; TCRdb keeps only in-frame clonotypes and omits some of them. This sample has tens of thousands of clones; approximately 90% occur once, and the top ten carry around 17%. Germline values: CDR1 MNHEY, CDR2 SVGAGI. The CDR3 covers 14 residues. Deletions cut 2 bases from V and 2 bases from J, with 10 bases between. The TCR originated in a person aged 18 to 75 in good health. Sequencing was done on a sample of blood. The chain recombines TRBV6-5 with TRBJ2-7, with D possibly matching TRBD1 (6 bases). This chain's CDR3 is CASSYQQGTYEQYF. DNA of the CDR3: TGTGCCAGCAGTTACCAGCAGGGGACCTACGAGCAGTACTTC.